These 15 T cell receptor beta chains came from one sample sequenced in a study of cytomegalovirus exposure and HLA in healthy donors. The PCR contained 60 Vbeta and 13 Jbeta primers. The protocol was immunoSEQ multiplex PCR, while the TCRdb copy is restricted to in-frame clones and leaves out a portion. Of about 210,000 clones in the sample, around 84% were seen once. Sequencing was performed on PBMCs. Receptors were obtained from a girl aged 2 to 10 in good health and CMV-seronegative.

CDR3: CASSSGDLPYEQYF. CDR3 in DNA: TGCGCCAGCAGTTCAGGGGACCTGCCGTACGAGCAGTACTTC. The V gene is TRBV4-1, the J gene TRBJ2-7; TRBD1 might be the D (6 bases). This CDR3 is 14 amino acids long. The ends were cut back, 6 bases at V and 4 bases at J, with 16 bases in the middle. Germline CDR1 reads MGHRA; CDR2 reads YSYEKL.

Comment on this clone: Different DNA sequences within this sample yield the same CDR3. V is TRBV7-9 and J is TRBJ1-1; 7 bases line up with TRBD1. This CDR3 region has 14 residues. V trimming: 2 bases; J trimming: 1 base; junction bases outside the gene matches: 1. Germline V gene sequence: CDR1 SEHNR, CDR2 FQNEAQ (reference sequence). The CDR3 is CASSLRQGNTEAFF. CDR3 DNA sequence: TGTGCCAGCAGCTTAAGACAGGGGAACACTGAAGCTTTCTTT. Together with reference TRBV7-9 and TRBJ1-1, the CDR3 gives the full variable domain: DTGVSQNPRHKITKRGQNVTFRCDPISEHNRLYWYRQTLGQGPEFLTYFQNEAQLEKSRLLSDRFSAERPKGSFSTLEIQRTEQGDSAMYLCASSLRQGNTEAFFGQGTRLTVV.

This rearrangement joins TRBV2 to TRBJ2-5; TRBD2 agrees at 14 bases. This CDR3 comprises 15 residues. Trimming at V came to 6 bases and at J to 4 bases, leaving 4 bases not matched to a gene. Per germline, CDR1 SNHLY and CDR2 FYNNEI. The CDR3 here is CASRQGLAGVETQYF. CDR3 bases: TGTGCCAGCAGGCAGGGACTAGCGGGGGTAGAGACCCAGTACTTC.

This chain connects TRBV19 to TRBJ1-1, with 7 bases fitting TRBD1. The junction had 8 bases not matched to a gene; V was cut back by 3 bases and J by 4 bases. Germline CDR1 is LNHDA and CDR2 is SQIVND (reference sequence). The CDR3 runs 15 residues. In nucleotides, the CDR3 is TGTGCCAGTAGTATCGCCAGACAGGGACCCACTGAAGCTTTCTTT. The encoded protein is CASSIARQGPTEAFF. The complete variable domain, with remaining parts taken from reference TRBV19 and TRBJ1-1, reads DGGITQSPKYLFRKEGQNVTLSCEQNLNHDAMYWYRQDPGQGLRLIYYSQIVNDFQKGDIAEGYSVSREKKESFPLTVTSAQKNPTAFYLCASSIARQGPTEAFFGQGTRLTVV.

The gene calls are TRBV5-1 and TRBJ2-7, with TRBD1 matching over 11 bases. This CDR3 is 14 amino acids long. Germline V gene lookup returns CDR1 SGHRS and CDR2 YFSETQ. Losses at the gene ends were 3 bases for V and 3 bases for J; bases not matched to a gene: 2. CDR3 amino acids: CASSSGTGGYEQYF. The CDR3 DNA reads TGCGCCAGCAGCTCCGGGACAGGGGGCTACGAGCAGTACTTC.

The CDR3 DNA reads TGTGCCAGCAGCTTAAGCTCGGGCTGGGGACTAGCGGCTACCTACGAGCAGTACTTC. Residues: CASSLSSGWGLAATYEQYF. The chain has TRBV7-8 and TRBJ2-5, with TRBD2 matching over 11 bases. The end of the DNA fits TRBJ2-7 better, so the J call may be wrong. CDR1 is SGHVS, CDR2 FQNEAQ, per germline. This CDR3 is 19 amino acids long.

This rearrangement joins TRBV19 to TRBJ2-5, with D maybe TRBD2 (6 bases). V dropped 5 bases and J dropped 5 bases, with 24 bases sitting between them. Germline lookup yields CDR1 LNHDA and CDR2 SQIVND (reference sequence). The CDR3 covers 17 residues. CDR3 protein: CASSSNIRTTVSETQYF. In DNA, the CDR3 is TGTGCCAGTAGTTCTAATATTAGGACTACGGTTTCGGAGACCCAGTACTTC.

V gene TRBV10-3 combines with J gene TRBJ1-1, with D unresolved. The CDR3 has 14 residues. V lost 10 bases and J lost 4, with 19 bases in between. Germline V gives CDR1 ENHRY, CDR2 SYGVKD. This CDR3 is CATSGRGWVTEAFF. The CDR3 nucleotides read TGTGCCACTTCCGGACGGGGATGGGTCACTGAAGCTTTCTTT.

CDR3 protein: CASSSGTTTNYGYTF. In nucleotides, the CDR3 is TGTGCCAGCAGTTCCGGGACAACTACTAACTATGGCTACACCTTC. The chain links TRBV5-6 to TRBJ1-2; D is possibly TRBD1 (6 bases). Germline V lookup: CDR1 SGHDT, CDR2 YYEEEE. This CDR3 has 15 amino acids. Trimming stripped 5 bases from V and 0 bases from J, with 14 bases between.

The DNA for the CDR3 is TGTGCCTTTAGCGGGGGGGCGGGTCATGAGCAGTTCTTC. It specifies CAFSGGAGHEQFF. The chain has TRBV30 and TRBJ2-1; 11 bases are a match to TRBD2. The CDR3 length is 13 residues. Germline CDR1 is GTSNPN and CDR2 is SVGIG (reference sequence). Trimming took 7 bases from V and 8 from J; bases not matched to a gene: 7.

A single count supports this clone. The chain is built from TRBV15 and TRBJ2-7; maybe TRBD1 (5 bases). Germline CDR1 reads LNHNV; CDR2 reads YYDKDF (reference sequence). The CDR3 loop spans 15 amino acids. Trimming removed 5 bases from V and 3 bases from J, with 17 bases in between. CDR3 sequence reads: CATSGTGEMGYEQYF. The CDR3 DNA is TGTGCCACCAGCGGTACAGGTGAAATGGGCTACGAGCAGTACTTC.

The chain couples TRBV30 to TRBJ1-2; D may be TRBD1 (6 bases). The CDR3 is 14 residues long. Trimming removed 2 bases at V and 8 bases at J, with 18 bases between. CDR1 and CDR2 (germline): GTSNPN, SVGIG (reference sequence). CDR3 region: CAWSRGTTSGGYTF. Here the CDR3 DNA reads TGTGCCTGGAGTAGGGGGACGACCTCGGGGGGCTACACCTTC.

V and J are TRBV5-6 and TRBJ2-3; D unresolved. Germline V CDR1 and CDR2: SGHDT, YYEEEE. The V end lost 2 bases, the J end lost 0 bases, and 13 bases lay between the germline ends. The CDR3 loop spans 16 amino acids. The CDR3 sequence is CASSFIAITSTDTQYF. The DNA for the CDR3 is TGTGCCAGCAGCTTTATTGCTATAACTAGCACAGATACGCAGTATTTT. Full variable domain (missing parts from reference TRBV5-6 and TRBJ2-3): DAGVTQSPTHLIKTRGQQVTLRCSPKSGHDTVSWYQQALGQGPQFIFQYYEEEERQRGNFPDRFSGHQFPNYSSELNVNALLLGDSALYLCASSFIAITSTDTQYFGPGTRLTVL.

The rearrangement links TRBV9 to TRBJ1-3; no firm D call. The germline V and J ends were trimmed by 0 bases and 4 bases, with 5 bases remaining between them. The CDR3 loop spans 13 amino acids. Per germline, CDR1 SGDLS and CDR2 YYNGEE. Here the CDR3 DNA reads TGTGCCAGCAGCGTAGCTCTGGGAAACACCATATATTTT. It is translated as CASSVALGNTIYF.

This chain connects TRBV5-1 to TRBJ1-2, with 7 bases fitting TRBD1. V lost 4 bases, J lost 1 base, and 4 bases stayed unmatched. Germline CDR1 SGHRS, CDR2 YFSETQ. The CDR3 totals 14 residues. CDR3 nucleotides: TGCGCCAGCAGCGGGACAGCGCGTAACTATGGCTACACCTTC. Its translation is CASSGTARNYGYTF.